This T cell receptor beta chain originates from a study of blood T cell repertoires in COVID-19. Produced via immunoSEQ multiplex PCR; TCRdb's table is partial and in-frame only. The sample has over 200,000 clones, roughly 88% seen once; the top ten hold 1.5%. Germline loops: CDR1 LNHDA, CDR2 SQIVND (reference sequence). Trimming left V 6 bases short and J 0 bases short, with 15 bases between. There are 16 residues in the CDR3. The TCR originated in a man aged 18 to 35 with active or convalescent COVID-19. J is TRBJ1-5 and V is TRBV19; maybe TRBD1 (6 bases). The sample consisted of peripheral blood. CDR3 residues: CASSLQQGPSNQPQHF. The DNA for the CDR3 is TGTGCCAGTAGCCTACAACAGGGACCTAGCAATCAGCCCCAGCATTTT.